A single sample is the source of the 21 T cell receptor beta chains below, sequenced in a study of PD-1 blockade in classical Hodgkin lymphoma. All the patients suffered relapse after autologous stem cell transplantation, and brentuximab vedotin exposure differed. Profiled with immunoSEQ multiplex PCR; TCRdb holds only in-frame clones, not every one. Found here are tens of thousands of clones, about 93% of them singletons; the top ten hold about 8%. Specimen: peripheral blood mononuclear cells (PBMCs), collected at baseline. The receptors shown here come from a human donor with classical Hodgkin lymphoma.

The gene calls are TRBV2 and TRBJ1-5, with a possible D match to TRBD1 (5 bases). The germline CDR1 and CDR2 sequences are SNHLY and FYNNEI. Trimming stripped 2 bases from V and 3 bases from J, with 11 bases between. CDR3 length: 15 amino acids. CDR3 region: CASSELGADNQPQHF. The CDR3 DNA reads TGTGCCAGCAGTGAACTAGGGGCGGACAATCAGCCCCAGCATTTT.

The chain uses TRBV27 and TRBJ2-3, with D maybe TRBD1 (6 bases). The CDR3 runs to 15 residues. Germline V gene lookup returns CDR1 MNHEY and CDR2 SMNVEV (reference sequence). Trimming took off 3 bases at V and 2 bases at J, with 12 bases between the two ends. The CDR3 loop is CASSFGRGNTDTQYF. CDR3 sequence (DNA): TGTGCCAGCAGTTTTGGCAGGGGAAACACAGATACGCAGTATTTT.

In this sample, this clone turned up a few times. V usage is TRBV21-1 and J usage is TRBJ1-1. TRBV21-1 constitutes a pseudogene. This CDR3 spans 15 amino acids. The CDR3: CASSKEKGMNTEAFF. CDR3 DNA sequence: TGTGCCAGCAGCAAAGAAAAGGGTATGAACACTGAAGCTTTCTTT.

The chain couples TRBV9 to TRBJ1-2; no clear D gene. The V and J ends lost 3 bases and 1 base respectively, with 4 bases between them. The length of the CDR3 is 12 residues. Germline lookup yields CDR1 SGDLS and CDR2 YYNGEE. CDR3 in amino acids: CASSGRNYGYTF. CDR3 nucleotides: TGTGCCAGCAGCGGGCGTAACTATGGCTACACCTTC.

Written as DNA, the CDR3 is TGTGCCAGCAGCTTGGCCGGGACAGGTCTCTACGAGCAGTACTTC. It encodes CASSLAGTGLYEQYF. V usage is TRBV9 and J usage is TRBJ2-7, with 8 bases that match TRBD1. V shed 4 bases and J 3 bases; nucleotides not matched to a gene: 9. The CDR3 covers 15 residues. CDR1 SGDLS and CDR2 YYNGEE come from the germline V gene.

The chain combines TRBV29-1 with TRBJ1-5; possibly TRBD1 for D (5 bases). Trimming cost V 5 bases and J 2 bases, with 10 bases left between them. This CDR3 region has 13 residues. Germline CDR1 reads SQVTM; CDR2 reads ANQGSEA. CDR3 loop: CSVTGGGNQPQHF. The CDR3 nucleotides are TGCAGCGTTACGGGGGGGGGCAATCAGCCCCAGCATTTT.

The chain combines TRBV28 with TRBJ2-7; TRBD1 matches at 7 bases. The CDR3 has 13 residues. V was pared by 6 bases and J by 1 base, with 3 bases of the junction left unmatched. Germline loops: CDR1 MDHEN, CDR2 SYDVKM. The CDR3 DNA sequence: TGTGCCAGCAGCTCGGGACAGTCCTACGAGCAGTACTTC. It codes for CASSSGQSYEQYF.

The count of this clone is one. The V gene is TRBV6-1, the J gene TRBJ1-1, with TRBD1 identical over 7 bases. V shed 6 bases and J 3 bases; nucleotides not matched to a gene: 4. CDR1 is MNHNS and CDR2 is SASEGT in the germline V gene. The CDR3 extends over 13 amino acids. CDR3 nucleotide sequence: TGTGCCAGCAGGTTTGACAGGGACACTGAAGCTTTCTTT. Protein product: CASRFDRDTEAFF.

The chain has TRBV5-4 and TRBJ2-1; 16 bases are a match to TRBD2. Germline-derived CDR1 and CDR2 are SGHNT and YYREEE (reference sequence). Losses at the gene ends were 4 bases for V and 8 bases for J; bases not matched to a gene: 18. The CDR3 has 20 amino acids. The CDR3 coding sequence is TGTGCCAGCAGCAGATACAAGCAGAATATCGGGACTAGCGGGGGGGATGAGCAGTTCTTC. Residues: CASSRYKQNIGTSGGDEQFF.

The V and J genes are TRBV30 and TRBJ1-1; D may be TRBD1 (6 bases). This CDR3 is 15 amino acids long. Germline lookup yields CDR1 GTSNPN and CDR2 SVGIG (reference sequence). Trimming pared 5 bases from V and 1 base from J, leaving 17 bases between. The CDR3: CAWAWGALANTEAFF. The DNA of the CDR3 is TGTGCCTGGGCCTGGGGGGCTCTTGCGAACACTGAAGCTTTCTTT.

In this sample, this clone turned up once. The V gene is TRBV27, the J gene TRBJ2-1; D not resolved. The V end lost 7 bases, the J end lost 0 bases, and 19 bases lay between the germline ends. CDR3 size: 17 residues. Per the germline V gene, CDR1 is MNHEY and CDR2 is SMNVEV (reference sequence). This chain's CDR3 is CASILSPGGSSYNEQFF. CDR3 DNA sequence: TGTGCCAGCATCCTGTCGCCGGGCGGCAGCTCCTACAATGAGCAGTTCTTC.

This clone showed up just once. The V and J genes are TRBV4-1 and TRBJ1-4; the match to TRBD1 covers 7 bases. Germline V lookup: CDR1 MGHRA, CDR2 YSYEKL. The CDR3 runs to 15 residues. V gave up 4 bases and J gave up 6 bases; unmatched junction bases: 8. CDR3 in amino acids: CASSRQGRTDEKLFF. The CDR3 DNA sequence: TGCGCCAGCAGCCGACAGGGAAGGACGGATGAAAAACTGTTTTTT.

This chain links TRBV6-5 with TRBJ2-1; D gene ambiguous. Trimming removed 0 bases at V and 3 bases at J, with 9 bases between. Looked up from germline, CDR1 is MNHEY and CDR2 is SVGAGI. The CDR3 loop spans 15 amino acids. Here the CDR3 reads CASSYSGGNYNEQFF. CDR3 bases: TGTGCCAGCAGTTACTCGGGTGGCAACTACAATGAGCAGTTCTTC.

V gene TRBV2 combines with J gene TRBJ2-2; 9 bases fit TRBD2. The CDR3 runs 14 residues. Germline V gives CDR1 SNHLY, CDR2 FYNNEI. Germline trimming cut 11 bases from V and 1 base from J; bases unmatched to any gene: 5. CDR3 loop: CALSSGRNTGELFF. The CDR3 DNA reads as TGTGCCCTCAGTAGCGGGAGGAACACCGGGGAGCTGTTTTTT. The full variable domain, rest sourced from reference TRBV2 and TRBJ2-2, is EPEVTQTPSHQVTQMGQEVILRCVPISNHLYFYWYRQILGQKVEFLVSFYNNEISEKSEIFDDQFSVERPDGSNFTLKIRSTKLEDSAMYFCALSSGRNTGELFFGEGSRLTVL.

The V and J genes are TRBV18 and TRBJ2-1, with TRBD1 matching over 9 bases. The CDR3 has 16 amino acids. From germline, CDR1 is KGHSH and CDR2 LQKENI. Trimming removed 2 bases from V and 4 bases from J; junction bases left unmatched: 6. CDR3 sequence reads: CASSPGLQGAYNEQFF. CDR3 in DNA: TGTGCCAGCTCACCAGGTCTACAGGGGGCTTACAATGAGCAGTTCTTC.

J is TRBJ2-5 and V is TRBV4-2; the match to TRBD2 covers 11 bases. Looked up from germline, CDR1 is LGHNA and CDR2 is YNFKEQ. Losses at the gene ends were 0 bases for V and 4 bases for J; bases not matched to a gene: 7. This CDR3 is 17 amino acids long. CDR3 nucleotide sequence: TGTGCCAGCAGCCAAGATTCAATAGCGGGAGGGGGAGAGACCCAGTACTTC. Residues: CASSQDSIAGGGETQYF.

This clone was counted once. This chain uses TRBV5-8 with TRBJ2-7, with 7 bases identical to TRBD1. Germline lookup yields CDR1 SGHTS and CDR2 YDEGEE. There are 15 residues in the CDR3. The V segment lost 6 bases and the J segment 0 bases; nucleotides outside the gene matches: 9. As DNA, the CDR3 is TGTGCCAGCATCTGGGACAGCGGAATCTCCTACGAGCAGTACTTC. Its protein is CASIWDSGISYEQYF.

The rearrangement joins TRBV6-1 to TRBJ2-7, with D possibly matching TRBD1 (6 bases). There are 15 residues in the CDR3. CDR1 MNHNS and CDR2 SASEGT come from the germline V gene. V was shortened by 2 bases and J by 2 bases, with 13 bases between the two germline ends. In DNA, the CDR3 is TGTGCCAGCAGTGAACAAACAGGGTGGGCCTACGAGCAGTACTTC. Translated: CASSEQTGWAYEQYF.

CDR3 sequence reads: CASSWPGQGGYEQYF. In DNA form, the CDR3 reads TGTGCCAGCAGTTGGCCGGGACAGGGCGGATACGAGCAGTACTTC. The chain combines TRBV27 with TRBJ2-7, with TRBD1 matching over 9 bases. Germline V gives CDR1 MNHEY, CDR2 SMNVEV (reference sequence). V shed 4 bases and J 4 bases; nucleotides not matched to a gene: 8. CDR3 size: 15 residues.

The chain couples TRBV27 to TRBJ2-3, with D tentatively TRBD2 (5 bases). CDR3 size: 14 residues. Germline lookup yields CDR1 MNHEY and CDR2 SMNVEV (reference sequence). Between the trimmed V and J ends, which lost 7 bases and 4 bases, there was a span of 15 bases. CDR3 nucleotides: TGTGCCAGCACCTTTTCGGGGTTTTCAGATACGCAGTATTTT. This gives the protein CASTFSGFSDTQYF.

The CDR3 reads CASSLGQGHGYTF. The DNA of the CDR3 is TGTGCCAGCTCACTCGGACAGGGGCATGGCTACACCTTC. The V and J genes are TRBV18 and TRBJ1-2; TRBD1 agrees at 9 bases. Germline CDR1 KGHSH, CDR2 LQKENI. The CDR3 spans 13 residues. The J segment lost 6 bases and the V segment lost 4 bases, leaving 3 bases of the junction unmatched.